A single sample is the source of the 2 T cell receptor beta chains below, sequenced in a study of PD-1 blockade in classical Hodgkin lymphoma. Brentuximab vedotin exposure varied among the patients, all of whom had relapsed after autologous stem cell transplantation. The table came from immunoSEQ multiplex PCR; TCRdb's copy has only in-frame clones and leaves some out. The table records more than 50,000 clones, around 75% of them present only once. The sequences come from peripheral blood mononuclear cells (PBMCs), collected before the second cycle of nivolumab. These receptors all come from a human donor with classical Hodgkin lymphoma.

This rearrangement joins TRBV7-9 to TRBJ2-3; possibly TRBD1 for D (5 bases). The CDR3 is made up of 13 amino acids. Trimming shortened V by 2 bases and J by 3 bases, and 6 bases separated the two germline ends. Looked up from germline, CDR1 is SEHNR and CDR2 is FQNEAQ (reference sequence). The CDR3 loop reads CASSLQGTDTQYF. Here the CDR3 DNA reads TGTGCCAGCAGCTTACAGGGAACAGATACGCAGTATTTT.

The CDR3 DNA reads TGCAGCGTCCAGACCCCCAGTAGCGGGGGGGCCCAAGAGACCCAGTACTTC. It encodes CSVQTPSSGGAQETQYF. The chain recombines TRBV29-1 with TRBJ2-5; TRBD2 agrees at 11 bases. The J segment lost 1 base and the V segment lost 6 bases, leaving 13 bases of the junction unmatched. CDR3 length equals 17 residues. The germline V gene encodes CDR1 SQVTM and CDR2 ANQGSEA.